The 9 T cell receptor beta chains below all came from one sample that was sequenced in a study of T cells in Graves' hyperthyroidism and ophthalmopathy. The TCR beta CDR3 regions underwent amplification using RNA transcripts as the source. The HTBI set primed first-round TCR CDR3 RT-PCR. TCRdb used MiXCR to reprocess the multiplex PCR reads, holding one entry per CDR3 protein. The sample yields roughly 700,000 distinct CDR3 sequences, 11% to 15% seen once. The specimen was blood. The source is a woman younger than 30 with Graves' hyperthyroidism.

For this clonotype: A clone one base away is much larger, so this may be a read error. The rearrangement joins TRBV2 to TRBJ2-7, with D possibly matching TRBD2 (6 bases). Germline CDR1 SNHLY, CDR2 FYNNEI. There are 13 residues in the CDR3. The germline V and J ends were trimmed by 4 bases and 4 bases, with 11 bases remaining between them. The CDR3 loop is CASSAGRGYEQYF. The CDR3 DNA reads as TGTGCCAGCAGTGCGGGACGGGGGTACGAGCAGTACTTC.

This clonotype has a count of ten or more. This chain joins TRBV7-3 and TRBJ2-2, with D perhaps TRBD1 (5 bases). Germline CDR1 reads SGHTA; CDR2 reads FQGTGA. The length of the CDR3 is 15 residues. V lost 5 bases to trimming and J lost 4 bases, with 14 bases between them. CDR3 nucleotides: TGTGCCAGCAGCCCAACACGGACAACCACCGGGGAGCTGTTTTTT. As protein: CASSPTRTTTGELFF.

This clonotype was picked up many times. The CDR3 DNA sequence: TGTGCCAGCAGCTTAAAGCCGGGGAATCATCAGCCCCAGCATTTT. As protein: CASSLKPGNHQPQHF. The J gene is TRBJ1-5, the V gene TRBV11-2; D is uncertain. Germline V gene sequence: CDR1 SGHAT, CDR2 FQNNGV. V was clipped by 2 bases and J by 5 bases, with 13 bases between them. The CDR3 extends over 15 amino acids.

This clonotype has a handful of counts. The gene calls are TRBV19 and TRBJ2-7; D remains ambiguous. This CDR3 spans 13 amino acids. The germline CDR1 and CDR2 sequences are LNHDA and SQIVND (reference sequence). V lost 3 bases to trimming and J lost 7 bases, with 13 bases between them. The CDR3 coding sequence is TGTGCCAGTAGTATGCGATTGCCGACTGAGCAGTACTTC. Translation gives CASSMRLPTEQYF.

This chain joins TRBV5-1 and TRBJ2-4, with D possibly matching TRBD2 (6 bases). V lost 1 base and J lost 6, with 11 bases in between. The CDR3 consists of 14 residues. Germline CDR1 reads SGHRS; CDR2 reads YFSETQ. CDR3 DNA: TGCGCCAGCAGCTTGACCCAGGGAGGAAACATTCAGTACTTC. Translated, it gives CASSLTQGGNIQYF.

This chain joins TRBV7-3 and TRBJ1-1, with D perhaps matching TRBD1 (5 bases). The germline gives CDR1 SGHTA, CDR2 FQGTGA. Trimming stripped 1 base from V and 1 base from J, with 10 bases between. The CDR3 contains 15 residues. The CDR3 DNA follows: TGTGCCAGCAGCTTAATGAGACAGACGAACACTGAAGCTTTCTTT. This codes for CASSLMRQTNTEAFF.

V is TRBV6-1 and J is TRBJ1-3, with D hard to call. Germline CDR1 MNHNS, CDR2 SASEGT. This CDR3 comprises 14 residues. V gave up 5 bases and J gave up 0 bases, with 8 bases separating them. The CDR3 loop is CASSQKYSGNTIYF. The CDR3 DNA is TGTGCCAGCAGTCAAAAGTACTCTGGAAACACCATATATTTT.

This clonotype was counted a few times. The chain recombines TRBV7-9 with TRBJ1-4; D gene unclear. The CDR3 extends over 15 amino acids. Germline CDR1 is SEHNR and CDR2 is FQNEAQ (reference sequence). The ends were cut back, 2 bases at V and 3 bases at J, with 10 bases in the middle. CDR3: CASSLPGKANEKLFF. DNA of the CDR3: TGTGCCAGCAGCTTACCGGGGAAGGCTAATGAAAAACTGTTTTTT.

This clonotype has a count of ten or more. The rearrangement links TRBV28 to TRBJ1-6; no clear D gene. Trimming left V 5 bases short and J 4 bases short, with 12 bases between. The germline CDR1 and CDR2 sequences are MDHEN and SYDVKM. The CDR3 length is 15 residues. As DNA, the CDR3 is TGTGCCAGCAGTCCCCCCACAGTTTATAATTCACCCCTCCACTTT. Encoded protein: CASSPPTVYNSPLHF.